The rows below give T cell receptor beta chains drawn from one sample of a study of blood T cells in healthy people across ages. TCRdb reprocessed the 5' RACE reads via MiXCR and lists one record per CDR3 protein. The sample has fewer than 1,000,000 distinct CDR3 sequences, more than 40% seen once; the top ten hold about a fifth. Sequenced material: blood. The receptors here all came from a man aged 60 to 75 in good health. Each CDR3 is given with its conserved first and last residue. D genes are given only for firm matches. Part of the rows lack a size; the others show once, few, many or a class for expanded clones.

j_call: TRBJ2-1
v_call: TRBV6-4
d_call: NA
clone_size: few
cdr3_aa: CASSPSSNSGEQFF
cdr3_nt: TGTGCCAGCAGTCCCTCAAGTAATTCGGGTGAGCAGTTCTTC

j_call: TRBJ2-3
v_call: TRBV10-3
d_call: TRBD2
clone_size: few
cdr3_aa: CAISVAGDTDTQYF
cdr3_nt: TGTGCCATCAGTGTAGCGGGGGACACAGATACGCAGTATTTT

j_call: TRBJ2-7
v_call: TRBV2
d_call: TRBD2
clone_size: NA
cdr3_aa: CASRGGTAYEQYF
cdr3_nt: TGTGCCAGCAGGGGGGGGACCGCCTACGAGCAGTACTTC

j_call: TRBJ2-3
v_call: TRBV6-5
d_call: TRBD2
clone_size: few
cdr3_aa: CASRLAGGLDTQYF
cdr3_nt: TGTGCCAGCAGGTTAGCGGGGGGCCTCGATACGCAGTATTTT

j_call: TRBJ2-5
v_call: TRBV7-2
d_call: TRBD1
clone_size: few
cdr3_aa: CASSWGQPETQYF
cdr3_nt: TGTGCCAGCAGCTGGGGACAGCCGGAGACCCAGTACTTC

j_call: TRBJ2-1
v_call: TRBV7-2
d_call: TRBD2
clone_size: NA
cdr3_aa: CASSLLGLADNEQFF
cdr3_nt: TGTGCCAGCAGCTTATTGGGACTAGCGGATAATGAGCAGTTCTTC

j_call: TRBJ2-1
v_call: TRBV6-5
d_call: TRBD1
clone_size: few
cdr3_aa: CASSKTGGLSDEQFF
cdr3_nt: TGTGCCAGCAGTAAGACAGGGGGCCTCTCGGATGAGCAGTTCTTC

j_call: TRBJ2-1
v_call: TRBV7-9
d_call: TRBD1
clone_size: few
cdr3_aa: CASSRQGHEQFF
cdr3_nt: TGTGCCAGCAGTCGACAGGGCCATGAGCAGTTCTTC

j_call: TRBJ2-7
v_call: TRBV11-3
d_call: NA
clone_size: NA
cdr3_aa: CASSLEIDRKAYEQYF
cdr3_nt: TGTGCCAGCAGCTTAGAGATAGACAGAAAAGCCTACGAGCAGTACTTC

j_call: TRBJ2-3
v_call: TRBV20-1
d_call: TRBD2
clone_size: few
cdr3_aa: CSAEALLAGSTDTQYF
cdr3_nt: TGCAGTGCTGAAGCTCTACTAGCGGGGAGCACGGATACGCAGTATTTT

j_call: TRBJ1-1
v_call: TRBV30
d_call: NA
clone_size: NA
cdr3_aa: CAWSHGQTNTEAFF
cdr3_nt: TGTGCCTGGAGTCACGGACAGACGAACACTGAAGCTTTCTTT

j_call: TRBJ1-5
v_call: TRBV3-1
d_call: NA
clone_size: NA
cdr3_aa: CASSQAPDQPQHF
cdr3_nt: TGTGCCAGCAGCCAAGCTCCTGATCAGCCCCAGCATTTT

j_call: TRBJ1-1
v_call: TRBV7-2
d_call: TRBD1
clone_size: NA
cdr3_aa: CASRTGQFTEAFF
cdr3_nt: TGTGCCAGCCGAACGGGACAGTTTACTGAAGCTTTCTTT

j_call: TRBJ2-5
v_call: TRBV11-2
d_call: TRBD2
clone_size: NA
cdr3_aa: CASSSPAGTSFLETQYF
cdr3_nt: TGTGCCAGCAGCTCACCTGCCGGGACTAGCTTTTTGGAGACCCAGTACTTC

j_call: TRBJ2-5
v_call: TRBV11-2
d_call: NA
clone_size: NA
cdr3_aa: CASSFGGLPQETQYF
cdr3_nt: TGTGCCAGCAGCTTTGGGGGACTTCCCCAAGAGACCCAGTACTTC

j_call: TRBJ2-1
v_call: TRBV7-9
d_call: NA
clone_size: NA
cdr3_aa: CASSWEDSYNEQFF
cdr3_nt: TGTGCCAGCAGCTGGGAGGACTCCTACAATGAGCAGTTCTTC

j_call: TRBJ1-4
v_call: TRBV7-2
d_call: NA
clone_size: NA
cdr3_aa: CASRHSARAREKLFF
cdr3_nt: TGTGCCAGCAGACACTCCGCGAGGGCGAGGGAAAAACTGTTTTTT

j_call: TRBJ2-1
v_call: TRBV4-3
d_call: NA
clone_size: few
cdr3_aa: CASSHRSWYYNEQFF
cdr3_nt: TGCGCCAGCAGCCATCGAAGTTGGTACTACAATGAGCAGTTCTTC

j_call: TRBJ2-3
v_call: TRBV7-3
d_call: NA
clone_size: NA
cdr3_aa: CASASARPDTQYF
cdr3_nt: TGTGCCAGCGCGTCAGCCCGGCCAGATACGCAGTATTTT

j_call: TRBJ2-1
v_call: TRBV6-2/TRBV6-3
d_call: NA
clone_size: NA
cdr3_aa: CASSYYRDGSRFF
cdr3_nt: TGTGCCAGCAGTTATTATCGGGACGGTAGCAGGTTCTTC

j_call: TRBJ2-7
v_call: TRBV4-1
d_call: TRBD1
clone_size: NA
cdr3_aa: CASSPGQAAYEQYF
cdr3_nt: TGCGCCAGCAGCCCCGGACAGGCAGCCTACGAGCAGTACTTC

j_call: TRBJ2-6
v_call: TRBV6-1
d_call: NA
clone_size: NA
cdr3_aa: CASSNRGRRSSGANVLTF
cdr3_nt: TGTGCCAGCAGTAATAGAGGCAGGCGTAGCTCTGGGGCCAACGTCCTGACTTTC

j_call: TRBJ2-5
v_call: TRBV10-2
d_call: TRBD2
clone_size: NA
cdr3_aa: CASSEFTSGAKETQYF
cdr3_nt: TGCGCCAGCAGTGAGTTTACTAGCGGGGCGAAAGAGACCCAGTACTTC

j_call: TRBJ1-1
v_call: TRBV5-1
d_call: NA
clone_size: NA
cdr3_aa: CASSFSEGTEAFF
cdr3_nt: TGCGCCAGCAGCTTTTCAGAGGGCACTGAAGCTTTCTTT

j_call: TRBJ2-7
v_call: TRBV11-2
d_call: NA
clone_size: NA
cdr3_aa: CASSLFSGASLNRSYEQYF
cdr3_nt: TGTGCCAGCAGCTTATTCTCGGGGGCCTCCTTAAATCGAAGCTACGAGCAGTACTTC

j_call: TRBJ2-5
v_call: TRBV4-1
d_call: NA
clone_size: few
cdr3_aa: CASSQEWWETQYF
cdr3_nt: TGCGCCAGCAGCCAAGAATGGTGGGAGACCCAGTACTTC

j_call: TRBJ2-5
v_call: TRBV11-2
d_call: NA
clone_size: few
cdr3_aa: CASSLVVEGTQYF
cdr3_nt: TGTGCCAGCAGCTTGGTAGTTGAAGGGACCCAGTACTTC

j_call: TRBJ2-7
v_call: TRBV12-5
d_call: TRBD1
clone_size: few
cdr3_aa: CASGLGQGTYEQYF
cdr3_nt: TGTGCTAGTGGTCTCGGACAGGGGACCTACGAGCAGTACTTC

j_call: TRBJ2-7
v_call: TRBV27
d_call: NA
clone_size: NA
cdr3_aa: CASSLDWRGLDEQYF
cdr3_nt: TGTGCCAGCAGTTTAGATTGGAGGGGGCTGGACGAGCAGTACTTC

j_call: TRBJ2-5
v_call: TRBV29-1
d_call: NA
clone_size: once
cdr3_aa: CSVPQGQETQYF
cdr3_nt: TGCAGCGTTCCACAGGGACAAGAGACCCAGTACTTC

j_call: TRBJ2-3
v_call: TRBV6-2/TRBV6-3
d_call: TRBD1
clone_size: few
cdr3_aa: CASRRDSAATDTQYF
cdr3_nt: TGTGCCAGCAGAAGGGACAGCGCTGCCACAGATACGCAGTATTTT

j_call: TRBJ1-1
v_call: TRBV7-9
d_call: TRBD1
clone_size: NA
cdr3_aa: CASSLIRDRGTEAFF
cdr3_nt: TGTGCCAGCAGCTTAATCCGGGACAGGGGCACTGAAGCTTTCTTT

j_call: TRBJ2-5
v_call: TRBV11-2
d_call: NA
clone_size: NA
cdr3_aa: CASRRRETQYF
cdr3_nt: TGTGCCAGCAGACGCAGAGAGACCCAGTACTTC

j_call: TRBJ1-6
v_call: TRBV4-3
d_call: NA
clone_size: few
cdr3_aa: CASSQDMVNSPLHF
cdr3_nt: TGCGCCAGCAGCCAAGACATGGTCAATTCACCCCTCCACTTT

j_call: TRBJ1-2
v_call: TRBV7-2
d_call: NA
clone_size: NA
cdr3_aa: CASSLARGSNYGYTF
cdr3_nt: TGTGCCAGCAGCTTAGCCAGGGGATCTAACTATGGCTACACCTTC

j_call: TRBJ2-2
v_call: TRBV2
d_call: NA
clone_size: NA
cdr3_aa: CASKLGQVALNTGELFF
cdr3_nt: TGTGCCAGCAAGCTGGGCCAGGTGGCCTTAAACACCGGGGAGCTGTTTTTT

j_call: TRBJ1-1
v_call: TRBV3-1
d_call: NA
clone_size: NA
cdr3_aa: CASSFRDRVNTEAFF
cdr3_nt: TGTGCCAGCAGCTTTCGAGACAGAGTGAACACTGAAGCTTTCTTT

j_call: TRBJ1-5
v_call: TRBV4-3
d_call: NA
clone_size: NA
cdr3_aa: CASSQVFSGRQPQHF
cdr3_nt: TGCGCCAGCAGCCAAGTGTTCTCAGGGAGGCAGCCCCAGCATTTT

j_call: TRBJ2-1
v_call: TRBV6-2/TRBV6-3
d_call: TRBD2
clone_size: many
cdr3_aa: CASRLTSVDEQFF
cdr3_nt: TGTGCCAGCAGGCTAACTAGCGTCGATGAGCAGTTCTTC

j_call: TRBJ1-5
v_call: TRBV29-1
d_call: TRBD1
clone_size: NA
cdr3_aa: CSVGTTGANQPQHF
cdr3_nt: TGCAGCGTTGGGACTACAGGGGCCAATCAGCCCCAGCATTTT

j_call: TRBJ2-1
v_call: TRBV18
d_call: NA
clone_size: NA
cdr3_aa: CASSPQGNSEQFF
cdr3_nt: TGTGCCAGCTCACCACAGGGGAACTCTGAGCAGTTCTTC

j_call: TRBJ2-5
v_call: TRBV5-1
d_call: TRBD1
clone_size: few
cdr3_aa: CASKLGTAAETQYF
cdr3_nt: TGCGCCAGCAAGCTTGGGACAGCAGCAGAGACCCAGTACTTC

j_call: TRBJ2-3
v_call: TRBV5-8
d_call: NA
clone_size: NA
cdr3_aa: CASSPTLSTGDTQYF
cdr3_nt: TGTGCCAGCAGTCCGACCCTCTCAACGGGTGATACGCAGTATTTT

j_call: TRBJ2-7
v_call: TRBV3-1
d_call: NA
clone_size: many
cdr3_aa: CASSQGAVYEQYF
cdr3_nt: TGTGCCAGCAGCCAAGGCGCAGTCTACGAGCAGTACTTC

j_call: TRBJ2-4
v_call: TRBV7-3
d_call: TRBD1
clone_size: many
cdr3_aa: CASSFRGSAKNIQYF
cdr3_nt: TGTGCCAGCAGCTTCAGGGGGTCAGCCAAAAACATTCAGTACTTC

j_call: TRBJ2-5
v_call: TRBV11-2
d_call: NA
clone_size: few
cdr3_aa: CASSEDSSETQYF
cdr3_nt: TGTGCCAGCAGCGAGGACTCGTCAGAGACCCAGTACTTC

j_call: TRBJ1-2
v_call: TRBV7-9
d_call: NA
clone_size: NA
cdr3_aa: CASSLGPHYGYTF
cdr3_nt: TGTGCCAGCAGCTTAGGGCCCCATTATGGCTACACCTTC

j_call: TRBJ2-1
v_call: TRBV29-1
d_call: NA
clone_size: few
cdr3_aa: CSPHGIEQFF
cdr3_nt: TGCAGCCCTCATGGGATTGAGCAGTTCTTC

j_call: TRBJ2-7
v_call: TRBV20-1
d_call: TRBD1
clone_size: NA
cdr3_aa: CSATRDRESYEQYF
cdr3_nt: TGCAGTGCTACTCGGGACAGGGAGTCCTACGAGCAGTACTTC